Listed below are T cell receptor beta chains from one sample, sequenced in a study of identical twins. TCRdb analysed the 5' RACE reads with MiXCR anew, one entry per CDR3 protein. The sample includes around 250,000 distinct CDR3 sequences, approximately 7.1% of them seen just once. The sample was also linked to a second study, of T cells expressing NK-cell markers.

The sequencing input was CD8+ T cells sorted from blood. The receptors were gathered from a woman under 30 in good health. Both conserved end residues are part of each CDR3. Each record gives: clone size, J gene, D gene, V gene, CDR3 DNA, CDR3 protein. D genes are given only for firm matches. Expanded clones are given a class, and other clones once, few, many or no size at all.

size: few
J: TRBJ2-7
D: -
V: TRBV9
DNA: TGTGCCAGCAGCGTAGGGGGAACCACAGGCTACGAGCAGTACTTC
CDR3: CASSVGGTTGYEQYF

size: -
J: TRBJ2-1
D: -
V: TRBV7-9
DNA: TGTGCCAGCAGCCCGGCGAGCGCGGCCCACTACAATGAGCAGTTCTTC
CDR3: CASSPASAAHYNEQFF

size: few
J: TRBJ1-1
D: -
V: TRBV6-6
DNA: TGTGCCATGGGCCGGATGAACACTGAAGCTTTCTTT
CDR3: CAMGRMNTEAFF

size: many
J: TRBJ1-1
D: -
V: TRBV9
DNA: TGTGCCAGCAGAACAGGAGGGAGAGCTTTCTTT
CDR3: CASRTGGRAFF

size: -
J: TRBJ2-1
D: -
V: TRBV4-3
DNA: TGCGCCAGCAGCCAAGAGTCTGCGTGGAGCAATGAGCAGTTCTTC
CDR3: CASSQESAWSNEQFF

size: -
J: TRBJ1-1
D: -
V: TRBV19
DNA: TGTGCCAGTAGTCTGCCGGGACTTATGAACACTGAAGCTTTCTTT
CDR3: CASSLPGLMNTEAFF

size: few
J: TRBJ2-1
D: -
V: TRBV9
DNA: TGTGCCAGCAGCGTCGGACGGCAAGGCTACAATGAGCAGTTCTTC
CDR3: CASSVGRQGYNEQFF

size: once
J: TRBJ2-1
D: TRBD1
V: TRBV2
DNA: TGTGCCAGCAGTTTACAAGGGGACACAGGGGGTCATGAGCAGTTCTTC
CDR3: CASSLQGDTGGHEQFF

size: few
J: TRBJ1-1
D: -
V: TRBV7-9
DNA: TGTGCCAGCAGCCCGACAGCCATGAACACTGAAGCTTTCTTT
CDR3: CASSPTAMNTEAFF

size: -
J: TRBJ2-7
D: -
V: TRBV27
DNA: TGTGCCAGCAGTTGGGGACCAGCCTACGAGCAGTACTTC
CDR3: CASSWGPAYEQYF

size: -
J: TRBJ2-7
D: -
V: TRBV20-1
DNA: TGCAGTGCCACTAGCAACCAATTCCTCTACGAGCAGTACTTC
CDR3: CSATSNQFLYEQYF

size: -
J: TRBJ2-3
D: -
V: TRBV7-8
DNA: TGTGCCAGCAGCTTAGCCTGGGGGGAGTATAGCACAGATACGCAGTATTTT
CDR3: CASSLAWGEYSTDTQYF

size: many
J: TRBJ2-7
D: -
V: TRBV29-1
DNA: TGCAGCGTTGAAGAAGGAAGTCAGCAGATCTACGAGCAGTACTTC
CDR3: CSVEEGSQQIYEQYF

size: many
J: TRBJ1-6
D: -
V: TRBV11-1
DNA: TGTGCCAGCAGCGCCTCAGTCAAAGGAAGGTCCTATAATTCACCCCTCCACTTT
CDR3: CASSASVKGRSYNSPLHF

size: few
J: TRBJ1-4
D: -
V: TRBV9
DNA: TGTGCCAGCAGCCACTCGAATGGGGTGGGCGAAAAACTGTTTTTT
CDR3: CASSHSNGVGEKLFF

size: many
J: TRBJ1-4
D: -
V: TRBV7-9
DNA: TGTGCCAGCAGCTTGTTACAGGAACTGTTTTTT
CDR3: CASSLLQELFF

size: -
J: TRBJ2-7
D: TRBD1
V: TRBV5-1
DNA: TGCGCCAGCAGCTGGGACAGGGAAGCACTCTCCTACGAGCAGTACTTC
CDR3: CASSWDREALSYEQYF

size: many
J: TRBJ2-1
D: -
V: TRBV3-1
DNA: TGTGCCAGCAGCCAAGAACCTGCTAATGAGCAGTTCTTC
CDR3: CASSQEPANEQFF

size: many
J: TRBJ2-7
D: TRBD1
V: TRBV6-5
DNA: TGTGCCAGCAGTTACGGGACAGAACAGTACTTC
CDR3: CASSYGTEQYF

size: few
J: TRBJ2-7
D: -
V: TRBV12-3/TRBV12-4
DNA: TGTGCCAGCAGTTCTTGGGGGCCCACCTACGAGCAGTACTTC
CDR3: CASSSWGPTYEQYF

size: -
J: TRBJ1-1
D: -
V: TRBV12-3/TRBV12-4
DNA: TGTGCCAGCAGTTTAGAAGGACAAGAAGCTTTCTTT
CDR3: CASSLEGQEAFF

size: many
J: TRBJ2-1
D: TRBD1
V: TRBV10-3
DNA: TGTGCCATCACTCCCTCAGGGGCCATACCCACAGGGGATCACAATGAGCAGTTCTTC
CDR3: CAITPSGAIPTGDHNEQFF

size: few
J: TRBJ2-1
D: -
V: TRBV6-1
DNA: TGTGCCAGCAGGCCGGTCACAGTATACAATGAGCAGTTCTTC
CDR3: CASRPVTVYNEQFF

size: few
J: TRBJ2-1
D: TRBD1
V: TRBV10-2
DNA: TGCGCCAGCAGGACAGGGGGAGGTGAGCAGTTCTTC
CDR3: CASRTGGGEQFF

size: many
J: TRBJ2-1
D: TRBD2
V: TRBV20-1
DNA: TGCAGTGCTAGAGATCGAATCCTAGCGGGAGGAAACAATGAGCAGTTCTTC
CDR3: CSARDRILAGGNNEQFF

size: few
J: TRBJ1-5
D: -
V: TRBV19
DNA: TGTGCCAGTAGTATAGTATACCGGGAATCGCCCCAGCATTTT
CDR3: CASSIVYRESPQHF

size: few
J: TRBJ1-2
D: -
V: TRBV6-6
DNA: TGTGCCAGCAGTTACCCCCAGCCGGGCTACACCTTC
CDR3: CASSYPQPGYTF

size: many
J: TRBJ2-1
D: -
V: TRBV9
DNA: TGTGCCAGCAGCAATATAGCGTTGGTGAATGAGCAGTTCTTC
CDR3: CASSNIALVNEQFF

size: -
J: TRBJ2-1
D: -
V: TRBV27
DNA: TGTGCCAGCAGTTTAGGGGTTTTCTGGGAGCAGTTCTTC
CDR3: CASSLGVFWEQFF

size: many
J: TRBJ1-2
D: TRBD1
V: TRBV27
DNA: TGTGCCAGCAGTTTTACCAGGGGGCATGGCTATGGCTACACCTTC
CDR3: CASSFTRGHGYGYTF

size: -
J: TRBJ2-1
D: -
V: TRBV20-1
DNA: TGCAGTGCTACCAGGGGCGATGAGCAGTTCTTC
CDR3: CSATRGDEQFF

size: many
J: TRBJ2-7
D: TRBD1
V: TRBV12-3/TRBV12-4
DNA: TGTGCCAGCACTGGGACAGAGTTCTACGAGCAGTACTTC
CDR3: CASTGTEFYEQYF

size: -
J: TRBJ1-1
D: -
V: TRBV5-1
DNA: TGCGCCAGCAGCTTAGACAGAGGAACGGTCGAAGCTTTCTTT
CDR3: CASSLDRGTVEAFF

size: -
J: TRBJ2-7
D: -
V: TRBV10-3
DNA: TGTGCCATCAGTGACGGCACCTCCTACGAGCAGTACTTC
CDR3: CAISDGTSYEQYF

size: few
J: TRBJ2-3
D: -
V: TRBV6-5
DNA: TGTGCCAGCAGTTATAGTGGGGGCCTACCAGATACGCAGTATTTT
CDR3: CASSYSGGLPDTQYF

size: many
J: TRBJ1-4
D: -
V: TRBV6-5
DNA: TGTGCCAGCAGTTATCCGACCGACAGGAAAAAGGAAAAACTGTTTTTT
CDR3: CASSYPTDRKKEKLFF

size: few
J: TRBJ2-1
D: -
V: TRBV9
DNA: TGTGCCAGCGAGGGGGTCAATGAGCAGTTCTTC
CDR3: CASEGVNEQFF

size: -
J: TRBJ2-1
D: -
V: TRBV5-1
DNA: TGCGCCAGCAGCTTGGTTGCGGCCGGGAATGAGCAGTTCTTC
CDR3: CASSLVAAGNEQFF

size: few
J: TRBJ2-1
D: -
V: TRBV10-3
DNA: TGTGCCATCAGTGAGTCTAGCAGCACTGAGCAGTTCTTC
CDR3: CAISESSSTEQFF

size: few
J: TRBJ2-3
D: TRBD2
V: TRBV11-1
DNA: TGTGCCAGCAGCTTCAGTCCTAGCGGGGGGGCCCCCACAGATACGCAGTATTTT
CDR3: CASSFSPSGGAPTDTQYF

size: many
J: TRBJ2-7
D: TRBD2
V: TRBV4-3
DNA: TGCGCCAGCAGCCAAGGACTAGCGGGAGCCTACGAGCAGTACTTC
CDR3: CASSQGLAGAYEQYF

size: many
J: TRBJ2-5
D: -
V: TRBV20-1
DNA: TGCAGTGCTAGAACCTGGCAAGAGACCCAGTACTTC
CDR3: CSARTWQETQYF

size: -
J: TRBJ2-7
D: -
V: TRBV18
DNA: TGTGCCAGCGCACGCGACGAGCAGTACTTC
CDR3: CASARDEQYF

size: few
J: TRBJ2-3
D: -
V: TRBV9
DNA: TGTGCCAGCAGCGCCCCCGGGAGCACAGATACGCAGTATTTT
CDR3: CASSAPGSTDTQYF

size: -
J: TRBJ2-7
D: -
V: TRBV30
DNA: TGTGCCTGTCTACCGGACTCCTCAGAGCAGTACTTC
CDR3: CACLPDSSEQYF

size: -
J: TRBJ2-2
D: TRBD2
V: TRBV12-3/TRBV12-4
DNA: TGTGCCAGCAGTCCACGACTAGCGGGAGACACCGGGGAGCTGTTTTTT
CDR3: CASSPRLAGDTGELFF

size: many
J: TRBJ2-3
D: -
V: TRBV7-2
DNA: TGTGCCAGCAGCCAACCCCCAGATACGCAGTATTTT
CDR3: CASSQPPDTQYF

size: -
J: TRBJ2-7
D: TRBD1
V: TRBV7-9
DNA: TGTGCCAGCAGCGCCACGGGACAGTCCTACGAGCAGTACTTC
CDR3: CASSATGQSYEQYF

size: -
J: TRBJ2-1
D: TRBD2
V: TRBV6-2/TRBV6-3
DNA: TGTGCCAGCAGTCTCTTTCTGACTAGCGGGATACAAGGTCATGAGCAGTTCTTC
CDR3: CASSLFLTSGIQGHEQFF

size: -
J: TRBJ2-1
D: -
V: TRBV20-1
DNA: TGCAGTGCTCCCCTTGACCACGGCAATGAGCAGTTCTTC
CDR3: CSAPLDHGNEQFF

size: -
J: TRBJ1-2
D: -
V: TRBV2
DNA: TGTGCCTTCTGCTTTGTGTCCCTTTGGGATCAGAGAACCTATGGCTACACCTTC
CDR3: CAFCFVSLWDQRTYGYTF

size: few
J: TRBJ2-1
D: TRBD2
V: TRBV9
DNA: TGTGCCAGCAGCGCCGCTAGCGGGAGGGCCGTTAGGTATGAGCAGTTCTTC
CDR3: CASSAASGRAVRYEQFF

size: medium-sized
J: TRBJ1-2
D: TRBD1
V: TRBV13
DNA: TGTGCCAGCAGCTTATCGGACAGGGTCGGGGATGGCTACACCTTC
CDR3: CASSLSDRVGDGYTF